A selection of T cell receptor beta chains follows, all from one sample in a study of blood T cell repertoires in COVID-19. TCRdb keeps only in-frame clones here, not all; method: immunoSEQ multiplex PCR. Of around 63,000 clones in the sample, 87% were seen once. The source material was peripheral blood. These receptors originate from a man aged 55-75 years with acute or convalescent COVID-19. Each CDR3 is given with its conserved first and last residue. A D gene is named only where the DNA matches it firmly. Only some rows state a clone size, as once, few, many or a class for expanded clones.

TRBJ2-2 | TRBV19 | TRBD2 | NA | TGTGCCAGTAGTATAGATTGGCGGGGGGGCCAAAACACCGGGGAGCTGTTTTTT | CASSIDWRGGQNTGELFF
TRBJ2-5 | TRBV13 | TRBD2 | NA | TGTGCCAGCAGCTCGGGACTAGACGGTGAGACCCAGTACTTC | CASSSGLDGETQYF
TRBJ1-2 | TRBV4-3 | TRBD1 | NA | TGCGCCAGCAGCCAAGGGACAGGGGACGGCTACACCTTC | CASSQGTGDGYTF
TRBJ2-3 | TRBV5-4 | TRBD2 | NA | TGTGCCAGCAGCTTAGCGGGGGACACAGATACGCAGTATTTT | CASSLAGDTDTQYF
TRBJ2-7 | TRBV27 | TRBD1 | NA | TGTGCCAGCAGCCCTGGGACAGGGGGGTTCTACGAGCAGTACTTC | CASSPGTGGFYEQYF
TRBJ1-2 | TRBV24-1 | NA | NA | TGTGCCACCAGTGACCAGGACAATTATGGCTACACCTTC | CATSDQDNYGYTF
TRBJ1-2 | TRBV4-3 | NA | NA | TGCGCCAGCAGCCAAGAGGGAACCGGGGTTTTTGGGAACACCTTC | CASSQEGTGVFGNTF
TRBJ1-5 | TRBV6-1 | NA | once | TGTGCCAGCAGTGAAACCCGACACCCTTTTGGCAATCAGCCCCAGCATTTT | CASSETRHPFGNQPQHF
TRBJ2-7 | TRBV5-6 | NA | once | TGTGCCAGCAGCTCTACTTACCTGTCCTACGAGCAGTACTTC | CASSSTYLSYEQYF
TRBJ1-5 | TRBV19 | NA | once | TGTGCCAGTAGTACGGGACTCCTTAGCAATCAGCCCCAGCATTTT | CASSTGLLSNQPQHF
TRBJ2-1 | TRBV30 | TRBD2 | NA | TGTGCCTGGAGGACTTTAGCGGGGGCCGGCAATGAGCAGTTCTTC | CAWRTLAGAGNEQFF
TRBJ2-3 | TRBV6-5 | TRBD2 | NA | TGTGCCAGCAGTCCGGGGGGGCATTTTGCAGATACGCAGTATTTT | CASSPGGHFADTQYF
TRBJ2-2 | TRBV9 | TRBD2 | NA | TGTGCCAGCAGCGTCGTGAGCGGGGGGGCCGCTTATCCCGGGGAGCTGTTTTTT | CASSVVSGGAAYPGELFF
TRBJ2-1 | TRBV7-6 | NA | NA | TGTGCCAGCAGCTTAGGTCAGGGGCGAAACAATGAGCAGTTCTTC | CASSLGQGRNNEQFF
TRBJ2-7 | TRBV5-4 | TRBD2 | NA | TGTGCCAGCAGCTTGGGGCCTGTACGGGACTACCATGGCGAGCAGTACTTC | CASSLGPVRDYHGEQYF
TRBJ2-2 | TRBV30 | NA | NA | TGTGCCTGGAAGACCAGGGCCGGGGAGCTGTTTTTT | CAWKTRAGELFF
TRBJ2-7 | TRBV5-4 | TRBD1 | NA | TGTGCCAGCAGCCGGGACAGGGGACCCTACGAGCAGTACTTC | CASSRDRGPYEQYF
TRBJ1-5 | TRBV6-2/TRBV6-3 | NA | NA | TGTGCCAGCAGTAAGTTCGACTTACTGCGGCCGGGCAATCAGCCCCAGCATTTT | CASSKFDLLRPGNQPQHF
TRBJ1-5 | TRBV27 | TRBD1 | NA | TGTGCCAGCAGTTTTAGGGGACAGCATCAGCCCCAGCATTTT | CASSFRGQHQPQHF
TRBJ2-3 | TRBV5-1 | TRBD2 | NA | TGCGCCAGCAGAAGCGGGGACACAGATACGCAGTATTTT | CASRSGDTDTQYF
TRBJ2-7 | TRBV4-1 | NA | NA | TGCGCCAGCAGCCAAGAACGTGCAGCGCTTGCCGAGCAGTACTTC | CASSQERAALAEQYF
TRBJ1-6 | TRBV6-6 | TRBD1 | NA | TGTGCCAGCAGTCGCCCAGGGGGGAGCTCCTATAATTCACCCCTCCACTTT | CASSRPGGSSYNSPLHF
TRBJ1-5 | TRBV28 | NA | NA | TGCTCCTCCAGGGCGGGGGGCAATCAGCCCCAGCATTTT | CSSRAGGNQPQHF
TRBJ2-7 | TRBV5-4 | NA | NA | TGTGCCAGCAGCCCTGACCCCAATTCGGGCTACGAGCAGTACTTC | CASSPDPNSGYEQYF
TRBJ2-7 | TRBV3-1/TRBV3-2 | TRBD1 | NA | TGTGCCAGCAGCCAACCGGGACAGGGATTGGGATGGCAGTACTTC | CASSQPGQGLGWQYF
TRBJ1-1 | TRBV29-1 | NA | NA | TGCAGCGTTGAACTGAGCACTGAAGCTTTCTTT | CSVELSTEAFF
TRBJ2-3 | TRBV12-5 | NA | NA | TGTGCTAGTGGGCCGGGACAAGCCACAGATACGCAGTATTTT | CASGPGQATDTQYF
TRBJ2-1 | TRBV7-5 | NA | NA | TGTGCCAGAAGCCCGTGGCGGGGGGACTACAATGAGCAGTTCTTC | CARSPWRGDYNEQFF
TRBJ2-1 | TRBV7-3 | TRBD1 | NA | TGTGCCAGCAGCCCCGCGCAGGGGGCTGATGAGCAGTTCTTC | CASSPAQGADEQFF
TRBJ1-5 | TRBV5-8 | NA | NA | TGTGCCAGCAGCTTTGCAGCGGGTGGGAATCAGCCCCAGCATTTT | CASSFAAGGNQPQHF
TRBJ1-2 | TRBV5-1 | TRBD1 | once | TGCGCCAGCAGCTCAACAGGGGATGGCTACACCTTC | CASSSTGDGYTF
TRBJ2-7 | TRBV9 | TRBD1 | NA | TGTGCCAGCAGCGTCACAGGGGGGCCCTACGAGCAGTACTTC | CASSVTGGPYEQYF
TRBJ2-3 | TRBV19 | NA | NA | TGTGCCAGTAGTCCTTTGAGGACAGATACGCAGTATTTT | CASSPLRTDTQYF
TRBJ1-2 | TRBV9 | NA | NA | TGTGCCAGCAGCGCCCGGACTACAAACTATGGCTACACCTTC | CASSARTTNYGYTF
TRBJ2-7 | TRBV11-2 | TRBD1 | NA | TGTGCCAGCAGCCTACGCCTCGGACAGGGGAACAAGTACGAGCAGTACTTC | CASSLRLGQGNKYEQYF
TRBJ1-1 | TRBV4-3 | NA | NA | TGCGCCAGCAGCCAAGATCAGTGGCGGGGGGACACTGAAGCTTTCTTT | CASSQDQWRGDTEAFF
TRBJ1-6 | TRBV4-3 | TRBD1 | once | TGCGCCAGCAGCCAAGATGACAGGGCCTTCTCACCCCTCCACTTT | CASSQDDRAFSPLHF
TRBJ2-7 | TRBV6-1 | TRBD2 | NA | TGTGCCAGCATCCAGTCGGCGGGGGGTGTGGGTGAGCAGTACTTC | CASIQSAGGVGEQYF
TRBJ1-4 | TRBV2 | NA | NA | TGTGCCAGCAGTGTTGGTCGGGTTCGGGAAAAACTGTTTTTT | CASSVGRVREKLFF
TRBJ2-2 | TRBV7-2 | TRBD2 | NA | TGTGCCAGCAGCTTATTTGGCGGGGGGGACACCGGGGAGCTGTTTTTT | CASSLFGGGDTGELFF
TRBJ2-6 | TRBV6-5 | NA | NA | TGTGCCAGCAGGGCAGGCCTCTCTGGGGCCAACGTCCTGACTTTC | CASRAGLSGANVLTF
TRBJ1-1 | TRBV18 | NA | NA | TGTGCCAGCTCACCACCGCCCGCGATGAACACTGAAGCTTTCTTT | CASSPPPAMNTEAFF
TRBJ1-5 | TRBV19 | NA | NA | TGTGCCAGTAGTATAGTAGCAGAATCGATGGGCAATCAGCCCCAGCATTTT | CASSIVAESMGNQPQHF
TRBJ1-2 | TRBV6-1 | TRBD1 | once | TGTGCCAGCAGTGAATCCCGCTCGGGACAGTCCTATGGCTACACCTTC | CASSESRSGQSYGYTF
TRBJ2-7 | TRBV3-1/TRBV3-2 | NA | NA | TGTGCCAGCAGAAGGCGGCCCGGCTACGAGCAGTACTTC | CASRRRPGYEQYF
TRBJ1-2 | TRBV7-8 | TRBD1 | once | TGTGCCAGCAGCCTAGACTTTCTGGGGACAGGGGATGGCTACACCTTC | CASSLDFLGTGDGYTF
TRBJ2-3 | TRBV6-4 | NA | NA | TGTGCCAGCAGTGAACAACCGGGTCCACTAGATACGCAGTATTTT | CASSEQPGPLDTQYF
TRBJ1-1 | TRBV7-9 | NA | NA | TGTGCCAGCAGCTTAGGGCTTCTGGCTTTCTTT | CASSLGLLAFF
TRBJ2-1 | TRBV6-6 | TRBD2 | NA | TGTGCCAGCAGTTACAATAGCGGGGTCTCACACAATGAGCAGTTCTTC | CASSYNSGVSHNEQFF
TRBJ1-3 | TRBV10-3 | NA | NA | TGTGCCATCAGTGATCCGGACAGCTACAATAAGGAAACACCAGCCATATATTTT | CAISDPDSYNKETPAIYF
TRBJ1-4 | TRBV5-1 | TRBD1 | NA | TGCGCCAGCAGCCTGGGGGACAGTAATGAAAAACTGTTTTTT | CASSLGDSNEKLFF
TRBJ1-5 | TRBV19 | NA | NA | TGTGCCAGTAGTACCAGCACCCCAGGGCTCGGTCAGCCCCAGCATTTT | CASSTSTPGLGQPQHF
TRBJ1-6 | TRBV28 | NA | NA | TGTGCCAGCACCCCAAGACAGGCACAATCACCCCTCCACTTT | CASTPRQAQSPLHF
TRBJ2-5 | TRBV27 | TRBD1 | NA | TGTGCCAGCAGTTTGGGACAGTCGAAGACCCAGTACTTC | CASSLGQSKTQYF
TRBJ2-7 | TRBV2 | TRBD1 | NA | TGTGCCAGCAGGTCCGGGACAGGGGCCTACGAGCAGTACTTC | CASRSGTGAYEQYF